The T cell receptor beta chain under discussion was sequenced for a study of T cell repertoires and HLA-DP antigens. Study-wide results and caveats: A non-physiological HeLa system presented antigen to total CD4+ responders. Average cumulative frequency of previously undetected clones was about 36% against one allele and less than 55% against the other.

Untouched CD4+ T cells were bead-isolated at 95% to 98% purity. Worth noting for this clone: Its antigen is still unknown.

The primer mix covered 54 TRBV segments and 13 TRBJ segments. The assay was immunoSEQ multiplex PCR, and TCRdb's table has in-frame clones only and misses some. The data hold roughly 70,000 clones, with roughly 77% observed a single time. This CDR3 is 14 amino acids long. J was trimmed by 7 bases and V by 5 bases; bases with no gene match: 3. Germline assignment: CDR1 SGHVS and CDR2 FQNEAQ. The origin of this receptor is a man between 60 and 75 years old in good health and CMV-seronegative. Sequencing input: CD4+ T cells from PBMCs. The rearrangement joins TRBV7-8 to TRBJ1-6; TRBD1 aligns across 9 bases. The chain's CDR3 is CASSRQGENSPLHF. CDR3 nucleotide sequence: TGTGCCAGCAGCCGACAGGGGGAAAATTCACCCCTCCACTTT.